The next 20 T cell receptor beta chains were all read from a single sample in a study of control samples from healthy donors and cancer patients. Assay: immunoSEQ multiplex PCR; the TCRdb copy retains only in-frame clones and omits some. The data hold about 190,000 clones, with 91% observed a single time. Sequenced sample: blood. Receptors originate from a man aged 25-45 years in good health.

This chain uses TRBV10-3 with TRBJ1-1; the D is unclear. The CDR3 runs to 15 residues. Germline assignment: CDR1 ENHRY and CDR2 SYGVKD. V was shortened by 2 bases and J by 0 bases, with 10 bases between the two germline ends. CDR3 sequence: CAISEQAPMNTEAFF. For the CDR3, the DNA is TGTGCCATCAGTGAGCAGGCACCTATGAACACTGAAGCTTTCTTT.

The chain uses TRBV3-1 (or the pseudogene TRBV3-2) and TRBJ1-1; D may be TRBD1 (6 bases). Germline V CDR1 and CDR2: LGHDT, YNNKEL (reference sequence). Trimming removed 4 bases from V and 7 bases from J, with 16 bases in between. The CDR3 is made up of 14 amino acids. The chain's CDR3 is CASSREQGRGEAFF. The CDR3 coding sequence is TGTGCCAGCAGCCGGGAACAGGGTCGAGGTGAAGCTTTCTTT.

A few counts support this clone. The gene calls are TRBV13 and TRBJ2-7, with D unresolved. Trimming left V 3 bases short and J 4 bases short, with 4 bases between. CDR1 is PRHDT, CDR2 FYEKMQ, per germline (reference sequence). The length of the CDR3 is 11 residues. The CDR3 spells CASSFLYEQYF. As DNA, the CDR3 is TGTGCCAGCAGCTTTCTTTACGAGCAGTACTTC. Complete variable domain (other parts from reference TRBV13 and TRBJ2-7): AAGVIQSPRHLIKEKRETATLKCYPIPRHDTVYWYQQGPGQDPQFLISFYEKMQSDKGSIPDRFSAQQFSDYHSELNMSSLELGDSALYFCASSFLYEQYFGPGTRLTVT.

The V and J genes are TRBV30 and TRBJ1-1; 8 positions agree with TRBD1. Losses at the gene ends were 1 base for V and 6 bases for J; bases not matched to a gene: 7. The CDR3 covers 14 residues. Per the germline V gene, CDR1 is GTSNPN and CDR2 is SVGIG (reference sequence). CDR3 amino acids: CAWSADRGSAEAFF. DNA for the CDR3: TGTGCCTGGAGTGCCGACAGGGGAAGCGCTGAAGCTTTCTTT.

This clone is a singleton in its sample. The chain carries TRBV7-2 and TRBJ1-5; D is uncertain. Trimming pared 2 bases from V and 0 bases from J, leaving 8 bases between. This CDR3 has 15 residues. The germline V gene encodes CDR1 SGHTA and CDR2 FQGNSA. This chain's CDR3 is CASSLQEGSNQPQHF. The CDR3 DNA follows: TGTGCCAGCAGCTTACAAGAAGGTAGCAATCAGCCCCAGCATTTT.

This sequence joins TRBV6-5 and TRBJ2-6; TRBD1 is a possible D gene (5 bases). The V and J ends lost 5 bases and 0 bases respectively, with 8 bases between them. Germline assignment: CDR1 MNHEY and CDR2 SVGAGI. CDR3 size: 15 residues. The chain's CDR3 is CASSKGPSGANVLTF. Here the CDR3 DNA reads TGTGCCAGCAGTAAGGGGCCCTCTGGGGCCAACGTCCTGACTTTC.

This chain joins TRBV5-1 and TRBJ2-2; 9 positions agree with TRBD1. Looked up from germline, CDR1 is SGHRS and CDR2 is YFSETQ. The CDR3 covers 15 residues. V was pared by 0 bases and J by 7 bases, with 4 bases of the junction left unmatched. The CDR3 nucleotides are TGCGCCAGCAGCTTGGGGGACAGGGCGAGCGGGGAGCTGTTTTTT. Translated, it gives CASSLGDRASGELFF.

The genes are TRBV5-1 and TRBJ1-6; D is unresolved. Germline V gene lookup returns CDR1 SGHRS and CDR2 YFSETQ. The CDR3 is 16 amino acids. V shed 1 base and J shed 0 bases, with 8 bases lying between them. The CDR3 loop reads CASSLLGISYNSPLHF. CDR3 DNA sequence: TGCGCCAGCAGCTTGTTAGGGATCTCCTATAATTCACCCCTCCACTTT.

The CDR3 region is CASSAQLGGNYGYTF. The CDR3, as DNA: TGTGCCAGCAGCGCCCAGTTGGGGGGGAACTATGGCTACACCTTC. The V and J genes are TRBV6-4 and TRBJ1-2, with D maybe TRBD1 (5 bases). V dropped 6 bases and J dropped 2 bases, with 16 bases sitting between them. The CDR3 spans 15 residues. Germline V gene sequence: CDR1 MRHNA, CDR2 SNTAGT.

The rearrangement uses TRBV5-4 and TRBJ2-1; 11 positions match TRBD2. Germline V gene lookup returns CDR1 SGHNT and CDR2 YYREEE (reference sequence). The V and J ends lost 4 bases and 8 bases, in that order; junction bases with no gene match: 8. There are 15 residues in the CDR3. CDR3 region: CASSISGGAFDEQFF. The CDR3 nucleotides are TGTGCCAGCAGCATTAGCGGGGGGGCTTTTGATGAGCAGTTCTTC.

This rearrangement joins TRBV11-2 to TRBJ2-1; the match to TRBD2 covers 12 bases. Germline-derived CDR1 and CDR2 are SGHAT and FQNNGV. J lost 4 bases, V lost 2 bases, and 9 bases had no gene match. This CDR3 is built from 18 residues. The CDR3 region is CASSLFSSGGDLYNEQFF. In DNA, the CDR3 is TGTGCCAGCAGCTTATTTTCTAGCGGGGGGGACCTATACAATGAGCAGTTCTTC.

Here the CDR3 reads CASSLLVAMNTEAFF. The CDR3 region has the DNA TGTGCCAGCAGCTTGTTGGTAGCCATGAACACTGAAGCTTTCTTT. This chain connects TRBV11-1 to TRBJ1-1; D is unresolved. The CDR3 loop spans 15 amino acids. The V end lost 3 bases, the J end lost 0 bases, and 11 bases lay between the germline ends. The germline gives CDR1 SGHAT, CDR2 FQDESV (reference sequence).

This clone was recorded a few times. V is TRBV5-5 and J is TRBJ1-6; TRBD1 is a possible D gene (5 bases). Between the trimmed V and J ends, which lost 3 bases and 4 bases, there was a span of 17 bases. The CDR3 is 17 amino acids. Germline-derived CDR1 and CDR2 are SGHKS and YYEKEE (reference sequence). The CDR3 DNA reads TGTGCCAGCAGCTCCCGAGGGCCTCAGGGATATAATTCACCCCTCCACTTT. It translates to CASSSRGPQGYNSPLHF.

J is TRBJ1-2 and V is TRBV27; TRBD1 matches 7 bases. The V gene end was trimmed by 4 bases and the J gene end by 8 bases; junction bases not matched to a gene: 4. Germline V gene sequence: CDR1 MNHEY, CDR2 SMNVEV (reference sequence). The length of the CDR3 is 12 residues. For the CDR3, the DNA is TGTGCCAGCAGTTCGACAGGGAAAGGCTACACCTTC. It translates to CASSSTGKGYTF.

The gene calls are TRBV28 and TRBJ2-7; 7 positions match TRBD2. CDR1 is MDHEN and CDR2 is SYDVKM in the germline V gene. The CDR3 sequence is 15 residues long. Unmatched junction bases numbered 13, after V lost 6 bases and J lost 5 bases. CDR3 residues: CASRGRGFSKDEQYF. DNA of the CDR3: TGTGCCAGCAGAGGGCGGGGGTTTAGTAAGGACGAGCAGTACTTC.

This chain connects TRBV18 to TRBJ1-2; a possible D gene is TRBD1 (6 bases). CDR3 length equals 14 residues. Looked up from germline, CDR1 is KGHSH and CDR2 is LQKENI. Trimming cost V 2 bases and J 8 bases, with 15 bases left between them. The CDR3 loop reads CASSPETGTHGYTF. CDR3 nucleotides: TGTGCCAGCTCACCAGAGACAGGCACTCACGGCTACACCTTC.

The rearrangement uses TRBV20-1 and TRBJ1-1; D gene unclear. The CDR3 contains 11 residues. Germline loops: CDR1 DFQATT, CDR2 SNEGSKA (reference sequence). V was trimmed by 5 bases and J by 8 bases, leaving 12 bases between them. CDR3 coding DNA: TGCAGTGCTGCCCTAGTCACCGAAGCTTTCTTT. It codes for CSAALVTEAFF.

The genes are TRBV19 and TRBJ2-7; either TRBD1 or TRBD2 may supply D (5 bases each). V was clipped by 0 bases and J by 5 bases, with 8 bases between them. Germline assignment: CDR1 LNHDA and CDR2 SQIVND (reference sequence). CDR3 length: 13 amino acids. The CDR3 region is CASSIEGVHEQYF. The CDR3 DNA reads as TGTGCCAGTAGTATAGAGGGGGTCCACGAGCAGTACTTC.

This rearrangement joins TRBV19 to TRBJ1-1; a weak D match, TRBD1 (5 bases). This CDR3 contains 19 residues. CDR1 is LNHDA, CDR2 SQIVND, per germline (reference sequence). With 0 bases removed from V and 0 bases from J, the gap between germline ends came to 20 bases. The CDR3 DNA reads as TGTGCCAGTAGTATAGATCATTCCGCCAGGGAGGGGCTGAACACTGAAGCTTTCTTT. Residues: CASSIDHSAREGLNTEAFF.

Concerning this clone: A clone one base away is much larger, so this may be a read error. The chain uses TRBV2 and TRBJ1-1; D remains unclear. CDR1 is SNHLY, CDR2 FYNNEI, per germline. Trimming stripped 5 bases from V and 0 bases from J, with 7 bases between. The CDR3 is 13 amino acids. The CDR3 is CASSSRVNTEAFF. CDR3 bases: TGTGCCAGCAGTTCAAGGGTGAACACTGAAGCTTTCTTT. Variable domain in full (rest from reference TRBV2 and TRBJ1-1): EPEVTQTPSHQVTQMGQEVILRCVPISNHLYFYWYRQILGQKVEFLVSFYNNEISEKSEIFDDQFSVERPDGSNFTLKIRSTKLEDSAMYFCASSSRVNTEAFFGQGTRLTVV.